This T cell receptor beta chain was identified during a study of cytomegalovirus exposure and HLA in healthy donors. Note on this clone: Its target is unknown.

Germline lookup yields CDR1 LGHNA and CDR2 YNFKEQ. This CDR3 is 14 amino acids long. V lost 0 bases, J lost 6 bases, and 8 bases lay in between. Findings of the study overall: Available immune exposure information covered CMV serostatus only. Sequencing depth roughly uniform across donors was assumed in presence/absence analyses.

It was with 60 Vbeta and 13 Jbeta primers that the PCR ran. Some clones are missing from TCRdb's copy, which holds only in-frame ones; the method was immunoSEQ multiplex PCR. The data contain roughly 110,000 clones, approximately 74% of them singletons. At the time of sampling, donors were nominally healthy, though unrecorded immune exposures were likely. Sequenced: PBMCs. The genes are TRBV4-2 and TRBJ2-2; a possible D gene is TRBD2 (5 bases). The sequence derives from a woman aged 40 to 55 in good health and CMV-seropositive. This chain's CDR3 is CASSQDRGPGELFF. DNA of the CDR3: TGTGCCAGCAGCCAAGATAGAGGGCCCGGGGAGCTGTTTTTT.